Below, 32 T cell receptor beta chains from the same sample are listed, as sequenced in a study of siplizumab effects on memory and regulatory T cells. Measured with immunoSEQ multiplex PCR; TCRdb has only the in-frame clones, and not every one. The profile shows some 120,000 clones, approximately 92% of them singletons. Sequencing was performed on non-Treg CD4+ T cells sorted from blood. The receptor source for this set is a human donor in good health.

J is TRBJ2-5 and V is TRBV6-5; 8 positions agree with TRBD1. Judging by the DNA end, TRBJ2-7 fits better; the J call may be wrong. Germline loops: CDR1 MNHEY, CDR2 SVGAGI. The CDR3 covers 15 residues. The CDR3 spells CASSYRDRRPYEQYF. In DNA form, the CDR3 reads TGTGCCAGCAGTTACCGGGACAGGCGACCCTACGAGCAGTACTTC.

The gene calls are TRBV15 and TRBJ2-7; 7 bases are a match to TRBD1. The CDR3 runs 14 residues. CDR1 and CDR2 from the germline V gene are LNHNV and YYDKDF (reference sequence). V was clipped by 4 bases and J by 2 bases; unmatched bases: 5. The DNA for the CDR3 is TGTGCCACCAGCAAAAGAACAGGGGCCTACGAGCAGTACTTC. Its protein product is CATSKRTGAYEQYF.

The J gene is TRBJ1-6, the V gene TRBV7-9, with D uncertain. The CDR3 is made up of 15 amino acids. The germline V and J ends were trimmed by 2 bases and 8 bases, with 13 bases remaining between them. Germline V CDR1 and CDR2: SEHNR, FQNEAQ (reference sequence). CDR3 coding DNA: TGTGCCAGCAGCTTATACGGGCAGGAGGATTCACCCCTCCACTTT. Its protein is CASSLYGQEDSPLHF. Drawing the rest from reference TRBV7-9 and TRBJ1-6, the complete variable domain is DTGVSQNPRHKITKRGQNVTFRCDPISEHNRLYWYRQTLGQGPEFLTYFQNEAQLEKSRLLSDRFSAERPKGSFSTLEIQRTEQGDSAMYLCASSLYGQEDSPLHFGNGTRLTVT.

The chain has TRBV11-2 and TRBJ2-1, with 16 bases identical to TRBD2. Germline CDR1 is SGHAT and CDR2 is FQNNGV. V shed 6 bases, J shed 5 bases, and the junction held 7 bases outside the gene matches. This CDR3 spans 17 amino acids. CDR3 residues: CASRKGLAGGLHNEQFF. The CDR3 DNA reads TGTGCCAGCAGAAAGGGACTAGCGGGGGGGCTCCACAATGAGCAGTTCTTC.

The chain has TRBV12-5 and TRBJ1-1; D unclear. CDR3 length: 14 amino acids. Per the germline V gene, CDR1 is LGHNT and CDR2 is FRNRAP. V was trimmed by 5 bases and J by 1 base, leaving 11 bases between them. CDR3: CASGLGFPNTEAFF. CDR3 sequence (DNA): TGTGCTAGTGGTCTTGGATTTCCGAACACTGAAGCTTTCTTT.

The rearrangement links TRBV7-9 to TRBJ2-7; perhaps TRBD1 as D (5 bases). Germline lookup yields CDR1 SEHNR and CDR2 FQNEAQ (reference sequence). This CDR3 spans 15 amino acids. V shed 5 bases and J shed 0 bases, with 14 bases lying between them. CDR3 DNA: TGTGCCAGCAGCGTAGGCAGGGCATACTCCTACGAGCAGTACTTC. Translation: CASSVGRAYSYEQYF.

The CDR3 bases are TGTGCCAGCAGCCCAAGGACAGACTATAGGAACACCATATATTTT. Translation: CASSPRTDYRNTIYF. The J gene is TRBJ1-3, the V gene TRBV28, with D maybe TRBD1 (6 bases). The CDR3 extends over 15 amino acids. Germline lookup yields CDR1 MDHEN and CDR2 SYDVKM. The germline V and J ends were trimmed by 6 bases and 7 bases, with 19 bases remaining between them.

The rearrangement links TRBV27 to TRBJ1-3; D gene ambiguous. This CDR3 has 13 amino acids. Germline V CDR1 and CDR2: MNHEY, SMNVEV (reference sequence). The ends were cut back, 8 bases at V and 0 bases at J, with 8 bases in the middle. The CDR3 nucleotides read TGTGCCAGCCGACGAAACTCTGGAAACACCATATATTTT. Protein: CASRRNSGNTIYF.

The genes are TRBV6-6 and TRBJ1-3; no clear D. Germline CDR1 reads MNHNY; CDR2 reads SVGAGI (reference sequence). Trimming took 0 bases from V and 0 from J, leaving 9 bases between them. This CDR3 contains 16 residues. The CDR3 DNA is TGTGCCAGCAGTTACTCGACTAGCTACTCTGGAAACACCATATATTTT. Its protein product is CASSYSTSYSGNTIYF.

The CDR3 bases are TGTGCCAGCAGCTTGTACGGGGCCCCTGAAGCTTTCTTT. Protein product: CASSLYGAPEAFF. The gene calls are TRBV5-4 and TRBJ1-1, with D tentatively TRBD1 (5 bases). This CDR3 has 13 amino acids. Germline V lookup: CDR1 SGHNT, CDR2 YYREEE (reference sequence). V shed 1 base and J shed 6 bases, with 10 bases lying between them.

The V gene is TRBV27, the J gene TRBJ1-2; D unresolved. V shed 7 bases and J shed 8 bases, with 11 bases lying between them. The CDR3 consists of 11 residues. Germline lookup yields CDR1 MNHEY and CDR2 SMNVEV (reference sequence). CDR3 DNA sequence: TGTGCCAGCAACTGCTTCCCAGGCTACACCTTC. It codes for CASNCFPGYTF.

The genes are TRBV6-4 and TRBJ2-3; 7 bases align to TRBD1. In germline, CDR1 is MRHNA, CDR2 SNTAGT. The CDR3 totals 15 residues. V lost 6 bases to trimming and J lost 1 base; unmatched junction nucleotides: 7. The chain's CDR3 is CASSPRQGRTDTQYF. In nucleotides, the CDR3 is TGTGCCAGCAGCCCGAGACAGGGACGCACAGATACGCAGTATTTT.

The chain recombines TRBV19 with TRBJ1-5, with TRBD1 matching 8 bases. Germline trimming cut 7 bases from V and 7 bases from J; bases unmatched to any gene: 6. The CDR3 sequence is 13 residues long. Germline CDR1 reads LNHDA; CDR2 reads SQIVND (reference sequence). The CDR3 loop is CASNSGGGQPQHF. The CDR3, as DNA: TGTGCCAGTAACTCAGGGGGCGGCCAGCCCCAGCATTTT.

V and J are TRBV10-3 and TRBJ2-2, with TRBD1 matching over 7 bases. Germline CDR1 is ENHRY and CDR2 is SYGVKD. V lost 7 bases, J lost 6 bases, and 8 bases stayed unmatched. The CDR3 length is 14 residues. The CDR3 nucleotides are TGTGCCATCACAACCGACAGGGCCTCCGGGGAGCTGTTTTTT. This codes for CAITTDRASGELFF.

The CDR3 DNA reads TGCGCCAGAAATAGCGGGGGGGAGGTTCGGTACGCAGATACGCAGTATTTT. It yields the protein CARNSGGEVRYADTQYF. The rearrangement links TRBV10-1 to TRBJ2-3, with 11 positions matching TRBD2. J gave up 4 bases and V 9 bases, and 15 bases lay outside the gene matches. This CDR3 is built from 17 residues. Germline V lookup: CDR1 WNHNN, CDR2 SYGVQD (reference sequence).

This chain joins TRBV27 and TRBJ2-7; a possible D gene is TRBD1 (6 bases). Germline CDR1 is MNHEY and CDR2 is SMNVEV (reference sequence). V gave up 5 bases and J gave up 3 bases, with 14 bases separating them. This CDR3 has 14 amino acids. The CDR3 sequence is CASSPLTGFYEQYF. The CDR3 DNA reads as TGTGCCAGCAGTCCGCTGACAGGTTTCTACGAGCAGTACTTC.

This chain joins TRBV6-1 and TRBJ1-2; tentative D call: TRBD1 (5 bases). The germline CDR1 and CDR2 sequences are MNHNS and SASEGT. Trimming cost V 6 bases and J 4 bases, with 12 bases left between them. The CDR3 runs 13 residues. The CDR3 here is CASSPGGTYGYTF. CDR3 DNA: TGTGCCAGCAGCCCTGGAGGGACCTATGGCTACACCTTC.

This clone was counted between two and nine times. V usage is TRBV7-9 and J usage is TRBJ1-5; D gene ambiguous. The CDR3 spans 12 residues. Germline-derived CDR1 and CDR2 are SEHNR and FQNEAQ (reference sequence). V was cut by 1 base and J by 9 bases, with 7 bases left in between. The chain's CDR3 is CASSLEGAPQHF. The CDR3 region has the DNA TGTGCCAGCAGCTTAGAGGGCGCGCCCCAGCATTTT.

This chain links TRBV7-9 with TRBJ2-3, with 12 bases lining up with TRBD2. Per germline, CDR1 SEHNR and CDR2 FQNEAQ (reference sequence). Trimming cost V 5 bases and J 4 bases; bases outside gene matches: 10. This CDR3 is built from 17 residues. CDR3 sequence: CASSIGLAGLGADTQYF. DNA of the CDR3: TGTGCCAGCAGCATCGGACTAGCGGGGCTGGGCGCAGATACGCAGTATTTT.

This clone was found once. The rearrangement joins TRBV5-1 to TRBJ1-4, with 9 bases fitting TRBD1. Germline assignment: CDR1 SGHRS and CDR2 YFSETQ. Trimming cost V 4 bases and J 7 bases; bases outside gene matches: 11. CDR3 length: 16 residues. This chain's CDR3 is CASSPPTGGRGEKLFF. The CDR3 DNA reads TGCGCCAGCAGCCCTCCGACAGGGGGAAGAGGTGAAAAACTGTTTTTT. Supplemented by reference TRBV5-1 and TRBJ1-4, the full variable domain reads KAGVTQTPRYLIKTRGQQVTLSCSPISGHRSVSWYQQTPGQGLQFLFEYFSETQRNKGNFPGRFSGRQFSNSRSEMNVSTLELGDSALYLCASSPPTGGRGEKLFFGSGTQLSVL.

The gene calls are TRBV5-4 and TRBJ2-7, with D hard to call. Trimming took off 0 bases at V and 6 bases at J, with 16 bases between the two ends. This CDR3 is built from 15 residues. Germline assignment: CDR1 SGHNT and CDR2 YYREEE (reference sequence). The CDR3: CASSLGPNWVGEQYF. The CDR3 nucleotides read TGTGCCAGCAGCTTGGGGCCGAACTGGGTGGGCGAGCAGTACTTC.

The chain links TRBV7-2 to TRBJ2-7; the D is unclear. This CDR3 is 11 amino acids long. Germline V gene lookup returns CDR1 SGHTA and CDR2 FQGNSA. Trimming stripped 4 bases from V and 3 bases from J, with 4 bases between. This chain's CDR3 is CASSSRYEQYF. The CDR3 nucleotides are TGTGCCAGCAGCTCACGCTACGAGCAGTACTTC.

This clone was found once. A junction boundary mismatches the germline segment, possibly from a read error. This chain connects TRBV6-5 to TRBJ2-7; possibly TRBD1 for D (7 bases). From germline, CDR1 is MNHEY and CDR2 SVGAGI. CDR3 length: 14 amino acids. The CDR3 DNA sequence: TGTGCCAGCAGGATATCAGGGGGGCAATACGCGCAGTACTTC. It translates to CASRISGGQYAQYF.

The chain has TRBV25-1 and TRBJ2-7; 8 bases are shared with TRBD1. Germline CDR1 and CDR2: MGHDK and SYGVNS. This CDR3 comprises 13 residues. Trimming at V came to 4 bases and at J to 8 bases, leaving 7 bases not matched to a gene. As DNA, the CDR3 is TGTGCCAGCAGTGGACGACAGGGGCTGCAGCAGTACTTC. It codes for CASSGRQGLQQYF.

The CDR3 region is CASSPEGSGAGWSEQYF. The CDR3 DNA follows: TGCGCCAGCAGCCCCGAGGGTAGCGGGGCCGGGTGGTCCGAGCAGTACTTC. The rearrangement joins TRBV5-1 to TRBJ2-7, with 8 bases matching TRBD2. V lost 4 bases to trimming and J lost 6 bases; unmatched junction nucleotides: 18. The CDR3 has 17 residues. The germline V gene has CDR1 SGHRS and CDR2 YFSETQ.

The gene calls are TRBV21-1 and TRBJ2-3; whether TRBD1, the table's D call, matches the DNA was not checked. TRBV21-1 represents a pseudogene. The CDR3 extends over 15 amino acids. DNA of the CDR3: TGTGCCAGCAGCCAAAAACTCCGACAGGCAGATACGCAGTATTTT. As protein: CASSQKLRQADTQYF.

The chain links TRBV5-4 to TRBJ2-7; 10 nucleotides match TRBD1. This CDR3 spans 16 amino acids. CDR1 SGHNT and CDR2 YYREEE come from the germline V gene (reference sequence). J was trimmed by 2 bases and V by 3 bases; bases with no gene match: 8. CDR3 protein: CASSSTLGQGTYEQYF. In nucleotides, the CDR3 is TGTGCCAGCAGCTCTACTCTGGGACAGGGGACCTACGAGCAGTACTTC.

V is TRBV7-2 and J is TRBJ2-7; TRBD1 might be the D (6 bases). Germline loops: CDR1 SGHTA, CDR2 FQGNSA. Trimming cost V 1 base and J 0 bases, with 10 bases left between them. The CDR3 consists of 15 residues. CDR3: CASSLGQVSSYEQYF. The CDR3 coding sequence is TGTGCCAGCAGCTTAGGACAGGTGAGCTCCTACGAGCAGTACTTC. Full variable domain (remainder filled in from reference TRBV7-2 and TRBJ2-7): GAGVSQSPSNKVTEKGKDVELRCDPISGHTALYWYRQSLGQGLEFLIYFQGNSAPDKSGLPSDRFSAERTGGSVSTLTIQRTQQEDSAVYLCASSLGQVSSYEQYFGPGTRLTVT.

This rearrangement joins TRBV6-6 to TRBJ1-4; TRBD1 matches at 7 bases. CDR1 MNHNY and CDR2 SVGAGI come from the germline V gene (reference sequence). V lost 10 bases, J lost 11 bases, and 10 bases stayed unmatched. This CDR3 is built from 12 residues. CDR3 in DNA: TGTGCCACCTGCCGCAGGGGGGGGAAACTGTTTTTT. The encoded protein is CATCRRGGKLFF.

This chain connects TRBV25-1 to TRBJ1-4, with D perhaps TRBD1 (6 bases). Between the trimmed V and J ends, which lost 1 base and 1 base, there was a span of 13 bases. From germline, CDR1 is MGHDK and CDR2 SYGVNS. The CDR3 has 17 residues. In DNA, the CDR3 is TGTGCCAGCAGTGAATCAGGGGCAGGGCGAACTAATGAAAAACTGTTTTTT. Amino acids: CASSESGAGRTNEKLFF.

This chain links TRBV10-3 with TRBJ2-1; the D is unclear. The germline V and J ends were trimmed by 6 bases and 8 bases, with 11 bases remaining between them. Germline CDR1 reads ENHRY; CDR2 reads SYGVKD. The CDR3 consists of 12 residues. The DNA of the CDR3 is TGTGCCATCAGCGATACAGCCGATGAGCAGTTCTTC. Protein sequence: CAISDTADEQFF.

The chain uses TRBV5-6 and TRBJ1-2; D ambiguous. V gave up 3 bases and J gave up 1 base, with 25 bases separating them. CDR1 is SGHDT and CDR2 is YYEEEE in the germline V gene. This CDR3 comprises 19 residues. CDR3 protein: CASSSEERAAGISNYGYTF. The CDR3 DNA reads as TGTGCCAGCAGCTCAGAGGAGCGGGCCGCGGGTATTAGTAACTATGGCTACACCTTC.